This T cell receptor (beta chain) was found in a study of T cell responses to AZD1222 COVID-19 vaccine (dated by TCRdb to the early 2020s). Concerning the study at large: A total of just over 230 trial participants underwent TCR sequencing, of whom nearly 210 had received two doses of AZD1222 and 26 had received two doses of the MenACWY control vaccine. Trial participants were enrolled by age into 18-55, 56-69 and 70-plus year subgroups, with approximately 150, 28 and 58 TCR-sequenced participants respectively.

The CDR3 regions of human TCRbeta chains were analyzed by immunosequencing. In the paper's pipeline: TCRs in the repertoires were matched against a reference library of SARS-CoV-2-specific TCRs that had been generated with the MIRA antigen-specificity platform. Breadth meant the fraction of unique TCRs that were SARS-CoV-2-associated, whereas depth meant the fraction of total T cells that were SARS-CoV-2-associated. Each spike-specific TCR was assigned to its reactive spike region and to a CD4 or CD8 class using the MIRA data. Log10-transformed breadth and depth values were compared by one-way ANOVA with Sidak's multiple comparisons tests. TCRdb retrieved this table from immuneACCESS and kept in-frame rearrangements only. Not all clones are present; in checked studies, unresolved V genes account for under half, and no reason is known for the remainder. The V and J calls and clone size are taken from that table; D and trimming were inferred from the DNA. The sample table lists about 75,000 clones, approximately 89% of them with a count of one. The top ten constitute roughly 10% of the sample.

Paper-wide results and their limitations: The whole spike protein was spanned by vaccine-associated CD4 TCRs, and dominant responses were seen in regions 160-218 and 743-854. In the small 56-69-year group, the increase in depth fell short of significance, most likely because of low power. Participants were mostly white British, with more females than males. The authors suggested clonal diversity may have been underestimated. Because no day 14 peak-response samples were available, the repertoires could be characterized only after the peak T cell response. Conclusions about previously exposed vaccinees are limited because only a handful of AZD1222 recipients were SARS-CoV-2 seropositive at baseline. Reportedly, almost half of the unique spike-specific TCRs recognized epitopes lying outside the regions that are mutated in the B.1.351 and B.1.1.7 variants. After two AZD1222 doses, both the breadth and the depth of spike-specific TCRs were significantly higher than at day 0 and than in MenACWY recipients.

About this clone itself: It has no known antigen specificity. No much larger clone exists at a distance of one base, and base qualities are not known.

The meaning of the sample's time point label: about 28 days (+/-7) after the second vaccine dose. The sample's treatment or condition label, in plain terms: meningococcal conjugate vaccine given as trial control. Vaccinee samples were obtained from the UK trials COV001 and COV002, which included a single-blind randomized controlled phase 2/3 trial of AZD1222 (ChAdOx1 nCoV-19) in healthy adults. For TCRbeta chain sequencing, PBMC samples from trial participants were taken at day 0 and at day 28 after the second dose. The CDR3 runs 15 amino acids, cysteine and phenylalanine included. Only the CDR3 portion is preserved as DNA: 45 bases, with reading frame beginning at the first base. The germline V gene encodes CDR1 LNHDA and CDR2 SQIVND (reference sequence). Deletion took 5 bases off V and 5 bases off J, with a span of 17 bases between the germline ends.

This receptor was taken from an adult who received the MenACWY meningococcal vaccine as a control. The rearranged chain carries TRBV19 and TRBJ2-3; no D segment can be confidently identified. The specimen comprised peripheral blood, sampled 28 days after the second dose of the MenACWY control vaccine. Here the CDR3 is given as CASSPIKGPIDTQYF. The bases are TGTGCCAGTAGTCCCATCAAGGGTCCCATAGATACGCAGTATTTT.